What follows are 21 T cell receptor beta chains derived from one specimen sequenced in a study of shared clonotypes between healthy human individuals. Using immunoSEQ multiplex PCR, the repertoire was profiled, and TCRdb retains in-frame clones only, with some absent. The sample has 2 million to 2.5 million clones, 93% seen once. Sequenced sample: naive CD4+ T cells from PBMCs. The sample's subset: CD45RA+ positively selected. These receptor sequences come from a man aged 18-30 years in good health. Some clones in this sample may be carry-over from other donors' samples.

This chain connects TRBV5-1 to TRBJ2-7, with a possible D match to TRBD2 (6 bases). Germline lookup yields CDR1 SGHRS and CDR2 YFSETQ. Trimming took off 0 bases at V and 9 bases at J, with 13 bases between the two ends. The CDR3 has 13 residues. The CDR3 DNA reads as TGCGCCAGCAGCTTGGAAGGGGACTCGAGGCAGTACTTC. Its translation is CASSLEGDSRQYF. Filled out from reference TRBV5-1 and TRBJ2-7, the complete variable domain reads KAGVTQTPRYLIKTRGQQVTLSCSPISGHRSVSWYQQTPGQGLQFLFEYFSETQRNKGNFPGRFSGRQFSNSRSEMNVSTLELGDSALYLCASSLEGDSRQYFGPGTRLTVT.

The rearrangement links TRBV7-3 to TRBJ2-1, with D tentatively TRBD1 or TRBD2 (5 bases each). There are 16 residues in the CDR3. V was trimmed by 5 bases and J by 4 bases, leaving 18 bases between them. The germline V gene has CDR1 SGHTA and CDR2 FQGTGA. This chain's CDR3 is CASSPIRGHSYNEQFF. DNA of the CDR3: TGTGCCAGCAGCCCAATCCGGGGCCACTCGTACAATGAGCAGTTCTTC.

The genes are TRBV2 and TRBJ1-4; D gene uncertain. With 3 bases removed from V and 0 bases from J, the gap between germline ends came to 5 bases. The CDR3 runs to 14 residues. Germline values: CDR1 SNHLY, CDR2 FYNNEI. The CDR3 spells CASSEPTTNEKLFF. CDR3 DNA: TGTGCCAGCAGTGAGCCAACAACTAATGAAAAACTGTTTTTT.

The CDR3 sequence is CASSTQGAPPPDTQYF. The CDR3 coding sequence is TGTGCCAGCAGTACTCAGGGGGCACCCCCCCCAGATACGCAGTATTTT. The chain joins TRBV28 to TRBJ2-3; 8 bases line up with TRBD1. CDR1 and CDR2 (germline): MDHEN, SYDVKM. Trimming removed 5 bases from V and 4 bases from J; junction bases left unmatched: 11. The CDR3 sequence is 16 residues long.

Notes on this clone: Other DNA sequences in the sample encode the same CDR3. V is TRBV18 and J is TRBJ1-1, with 8 nucleotides matching TRBD1. The CDR3 consists of 13 residues. Germline assignment: CDR1 KGHSH and CDR2 LQKENI. Trimming cost V 6 bases and J 4 bases; bases outside gene matches: 4. CDR3 nucleotide sequence: TGTGCCAGCTCGCCCGACAGGGGCACTGAAGCTTTCTTT. Translation: CASSPDRGTEAFF.

Concerning this clone itself: Other DNA sequences of this sample code for an identical CDR3. The rearrangement links TRBV7-9 to TRBJ2-5; 11 nucleotides line up with TRBD2. Germline V gives CDR1 SEHNR, CDR2 FQNEAQ (reference sequence). The CDR3 is 14 residues long. V was clipped by 5 bases and J by 3 bases; unmatched bases: 2. CDR3 nucleotide sequence: TGTGCCAGCAGCCTGGGACTAGCGGAAGAGACCCAGTACTTC. Its protein is CASSLGLAEETQYF.

The gene calls are TRBV5-1 and TRBJ2-7; 10 bases are a match to TRBD1. The CDR3 contains 16 residues. Trimming removed 2 bases from V and 2 bases from J; junction bases left unmatched: 7. CDR1 SGHRS and CDR2 YFSETQ come from the germline V gene. CDR3 protein: CASSFDPGTGAYEQYF. DNA for the CDR3: TGCGCCAGCAGCTTCGACCCTGGGACAGGGGCCTACGAGCAGTACTTC.

V and J are TRBV7-9 and TRBJ2-1, with D perhaps matching TRBD1 or TRBD2 (5 bases each). Per the germline V gene, CDR1 is SEHNR and CDR2 is FQNEAQ (reference sequence). V was cut by 4 bases and J by 12 bases, with 16 bases left in between. There are 13 residues in the CDR3. DNA for the CDR3: TGTGCCAGCAGCTCCCCGGGCCCCGGGGCGCAGTTCTTC. It specifies CASSSPGPGAQFF.

This clone came up once. The chain is built from TRBV7-9 and TRBJ2-2; possibly TRBD1 for D (6 bases). V was pared by 5 bases and J by 2 bases, with 9 bases between. Germline CDR1 SEHNR, CDR2 FQNEAQ (reference sequence). CDR3 length equals 14 residues. The CDR3 is CASSDRINTGELFF. The CDR3 DNA reads TGTGCCAGCAGCGACAGGATTAACACCGGGGAGCTGTTTTTT.

The chain is built from TRBV5-4 and TRBJ2-7, with D possibly being TRBD2 (5 bases). CDR1 is SGHNT and CDR2 is YYREEE in the germline V gene (reference sequence). The CDR3 sequence is 13 residues long. Trimming removed 4 bases from V and 4 bases from J, with 12 bases in between. The CDR3 is CASSLGNGYEQYF. Here the CDR3 DNA reads TGTGCCAGCAGCCTCGGGAATGGATACGAGCAGTACTTC.

J is TRBJ2-3 and V is TRBV4-3; 11 bases map to TRBD2. From germline, CDR1 is LGHNA and CDR2 YSLEER. The length of the CDR3 is 18 residues. Trimming cost V 3 bases and J 3 bases; bases outside gene matches: 11. In DNA form, the CDR3 reads TGCGCCAGCAGCCAGGCCCAAAGGGCTAGCGGGAGGACAGATACGCAGTATTTT. This encodes CASSQAQRASGRTDTQYF.

Concerning this clone: The same CDR3 can be traced to other DNA sequences in this sample. For the CDR3, the DNA is TGTGCCAGCTCACCGGACAGACAAAACACTGAAGCTTTCTTT. It codes for CASSPDRQNTEAFF. This chain joins TRBV18 and TRBJ1-1, with a possible D match to TRBD1 (6 bases). CDR1 is KGHSH and CDR2 is LQKENI in the germline V gene. V lost 3 bases and J 2 bases, leaving 10 bases between the germline ends. The CDR3 has 14 residues.

This clone appeared once. This rearrangement joins TRBV6-5 to TRBJ1-3; D is uncertain. V was shortened by 10 bases and J by 2 bases, with 15 bases between the two germline ends. Germline V gene data show CDR1 as MNHEY and CDR2 as SVGAGI. CDR3 length: 14 residues. CDR3 loop: CAIPKRPAGNTIYF. The CDR3, as DNA: TGTGCCATCCCAAAGCGGCCAGCTGGAAACACCATATATTTT.

This clone was recorded only once. V gene TRBV10-3 combines with J gene TRBJ1-2; D gene uncertain. The CDR3 totals 13 residues. V shed 2 bases and J shed 4 bases, with 8 bases lying between them. Germline loops: CDR1 ENHRY, CDR2 SYGVKD. CDR3 sequence reads: CAISEAEFYGYTF. The CDR3 DNA is TGTGCCATCAGTGAGGCGGAGTTCTATGGCTACACCTTC.

The gene calls are TRBV27 and TRBJ2-5; D is unresolved. This CDR3 has 13 residues. Trimming took off 8 bases at V and 5 bases at J, with 15 bases between the two ends. Germline CDR1 and CDR2: MNHEY and SMNVEV (reference sequence). The DNA of the CDR3 is TGTGCCAGCGGGCCCCGGGCAGTGGAGACCCAGTACTTC. As protein: CASGPRAVETQYF.

The rearrangement uses TRBV4-2 and TRBJ2-1; 10 bases fit TRBD2. Germline CDR1 and CDR2: LGHNA and YNFKEQ. Losses at the gene ends were 1 base for V and 8 bases for J; bases not matched to a gene: 8. The CDR3 contains 16 residues. The CDR3 region has the DNA TGTGCCAGCAGCCAAGTCCTAGCGGGAGTTCCGGATGAGCAGTTCTTC. It codes for CASSQVLAGVPDEQFF.

DNA of the CDR3: TGTGCCAGCACCGACAGGGGGCGGATTTTGGGGAATGAGCAGTTCTTC. Its translation is CASTDRGRILGNEQFF. This rearrangement joins TRBV28 to TRBJ2-1, with TRBD1 matching 10 bases. The trim removed 7 bases at V and 7 bases at J, leaving 13 bases unmatched. The germline CDR1 and CDR2 sequences are MDHEN and SYDVKM. This CDR3 has 16 residues. The full variable domain, in which reference TRBV28 and TRBJ2-1 provide the parts outside the CDR3, is DVKVTQSSRYLVKRTGEKVFLECVQDMDHENMFWYRQDPGLGLRLIYFSYDVKMKEKGDIPEGYSVSREKKERFSLILESASTNQTSMYLCASTDRGRILGNEQFFGPGTRLTVL.

The V and J genes are TRBV7-9 and TRBJ2-7, with TRBD1 as a possible D gene (5 bases). V shed 5 bases and J shed 0 bases, with 17 bases lying between them. The germline V gene encodes CDR1 SEHNR and CDR2 FQNEAQ (reference sequence). There are 16 residues in the CDR3. This chain's CDR3 is CASSPRGGQSSYEQYF. CDR3 DNA: TGTGCCAGCAGCCCCCGTGGTGGACAAAGCTCCTACGAGCAGTACTTC. Using reference TRBV7-9 and TRBJ2-7 for the parts outside the CDR3, the full variable domain is DTGVSQNPRHKITKRGQNVTFRCDPISEHNRLYWYRQTLGQGPEFLTYFQNEAQLEKSRLLSDRFSAERPKGSFSTLEIQRTEQGDSAMYLCASSPRGGQSSYEQYFGPGTRLTVT.

The chain combines TRBV27 with TRBJ2-2, with a weak D call TRBD1 (6 bases). The V gene lost 5 bases and the J gene lost 4 bases, with 17 bases spanning the gap. The CDR3 has 16 residues. CDR1 MNHEY and CDR2 SMNVEV come from the germline V gene (reference sequence). In DNA form, the CDR3 reads TGTGCCAGCAGTCCCCGACAGGTTTTGATCACCGGGGAGCTGTTTTTT. Translation: CASSPRQVLITGELFF.

This sequence joins TRBV5-1 and TRBJ2-7, with TRBD2 matching over 9 bases. Germline V gene lookup returns CDR1 SGHRS and CDR2 YFSETQ. This CDR3 region has 16 residues. The V gene end was trimmed by 4 bases and the J gene end by 4 bases; junction bases not matched to a gene: 12. The DNA for the CDR3 is TGCGCCAGCAGCAGGAATGGCGGGAGGGCTCCGTACGAGCAGTACTTC. As protein: CASSRNGGRAPYEQYF.

This chain links TRBV5-4 with TRBJ1-2; D call uncertain. CDR1 and CDR2 from the germline V gene are SGHNT and YYREEE (reference sequence). This CDR3 has 15 residues. V was shortened by 2 bases and J by 5 bases, with 16 bases between the two germline ends. CDR3 DNA sequence: TGTGCCAGCAGCTTAATTAGGCCGGAGGGATATGGCTACACCTTC. This encodes CASSLIRPEGYGYTF. Supplemented by reference TRBV5-4 and TRBJ1-2, the full variable domain reads ETGVTQSPTHLIKTRGQQVTLRCSSQSGHNTVSWYQQALGQGPQFIFQYYREEENGRGNFPPRFSGLQFPNYSSELNVNALELDDSALYLCASSLIRPEGYGYTFGSGTRLTVV.